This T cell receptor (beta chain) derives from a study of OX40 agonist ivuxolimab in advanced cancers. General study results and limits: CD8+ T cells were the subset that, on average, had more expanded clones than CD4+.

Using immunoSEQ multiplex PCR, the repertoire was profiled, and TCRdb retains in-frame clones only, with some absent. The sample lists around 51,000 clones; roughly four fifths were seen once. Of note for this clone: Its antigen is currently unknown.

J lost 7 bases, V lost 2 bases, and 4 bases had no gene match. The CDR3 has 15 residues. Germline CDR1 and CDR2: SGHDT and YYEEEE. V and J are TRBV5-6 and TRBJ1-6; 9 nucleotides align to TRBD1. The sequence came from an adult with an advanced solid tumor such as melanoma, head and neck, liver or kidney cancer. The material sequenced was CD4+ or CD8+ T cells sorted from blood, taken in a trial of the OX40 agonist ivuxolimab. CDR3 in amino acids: CASSFTTGGNSPLHF. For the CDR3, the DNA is TGTGCCAGCAGCTTCACGACAGGGGGGAATTCACCCCTCCACTTT.